This T cell receptor beta chain was recorded in a study of blood T cell repertoires in COVID-19 (TCRdb year 2020). Some background on the complete study: The collaborator samples originated in the United States, Italy and Spain and spanned the acute and convalescent phases of COVID-19. Where HLA class I and class II types were available, the types were taken from metadata supplied by the sample provider, not from assay-based typing. A freely available public database, intended as a resource for researchers studying the immune response to SARS-CoV-2, is where the repertoires were released. Sample metadata almost always included a de-identified subject ID, COVID-19 status, age in years and sex. Deeply sampled blood TCRbeta repertoires from subjects exposed to, actively infected with, or recovered from COVID-19 were included in the dataset. Samples came from the ongoing ImmuneRACE study (first 160 participants) plus 1,254 subjects from 6 global collaborators. The material from the prospective study consisted of cDNA or gDNA derived from T cells, B-cell-depleted T cells, or PBMCs. Points the paper makes about the study in general: The amount of clinical and demographic metadata varied by source and participant and was provided uncurated.

TCRbeta CDR3 regions were amplified from genomic DNA using the immunoSEQ Assay, a bias-controlled multiplex PCR. The authors processed their data as follows. Nucleated cell counts per sample were estimated from amplification of reference gene primers within the assay. Sequence reads were collapsed and filtered to measure the absolute abundance of every unique TCRbeta CDR3 rearrangement. For each sample, productive Simpson clonality was calculated as the square root of Simpson's diversity index over productive rearrangements. As stored in TCRdb, this immuneACCESS dataset retains in-frame rearrangements with V and J assigned. A fraction of the clones does not appear; measured against another copy, unresolved V genes explain less than half of the discrepancy, and the remainder lacks a known reason. For V, J and clone size, that table is used; D and trimming come from the DNA. The sample table shows roughly 250,000 clones, and about 85% are seen once. The ten largest account for roughly 4% of the sample.

The germline ends are 7 bases apart after V is trimmed by 1 base and J by 4 bases. Taken from the germline V gene, the CDR1 and CDR2 loops are SGHDT and YYEEEE. From cysteine to phenylalanine, the CDR3 is 13 amino acids long. Only the CDR3 region is kept as DNA, spanning 39 bases read in frame from base 1. Samples from volunteer blood donors who had recovered from COVID-19 were contributed by a second Seattle source. Collaborating institutions collected whole blood in K2EDTA tubes following their own protocols. For TCRbeta analysis, collaborators shipped samples in one of three forms: frozen whole blood, isolated PBMCs, or DNA extracted from either of those sample types. On this clone: The clone's antigen remains unknown. No quality values exist for individual bases; no much larger clone is one base distant.

The sequence was collected from a man aged 55 to 70 who had recovered from COVID-19. The rearranged chain carries TRBV5-6 and TRBJ2-3; no confident D gene assignment can be made. The sample was peripheral blood. The bases are TGTGCCAGCAGCTTGTTGCGCCCAGATACGCAGTATTTT. It specifies CASSLLRPDTQYF.